One sample yielded the 21 T cell receptor beta chains listed below, sequenced in a study of T-cell memory formation after mild COVID-19 (dated by TCRdb to about 2021). Receptor amplification or capture employed 5' RACE. These reads were obtained on an Illumina NovaSeq 6000. TCRdb passed the public sequencing reads through fastp at Q25 and MiXCR, retaining productive beta sequences. Rows are unified per CDR3 protein, each entry keeping the most common DNA and genes. The sample contains approximately 100,000 distinct CDR3 sequences, approximately 10% of them found a single time. More than 35% of the sample is in the top ten clones. Specimen: PBMCs or a T cell subset sorted from them (not recorded which). The receptors come from a man aged 18 to 30 who had mild COVID-19 (a few samples of this study predate the infection). The sample titles of this study are shuffled in the database, so cell type and time point are left out; the donor was told from shared clones.

V and J are TRBV6-2 or TRBV6-3 and TRBJ2-2; D is unresolved. Trimming removed 5 bases from V and 7 bases from J, with 20 bases in between. This CDR3 comprises 16 residues. Germline V gene sequence: CDR1 MNHEY, CDR2 SVGEGT. The CDR3 sequence: CASSLTSTRFVGELFF. CDR3 nucleotides: TGTGCCAGCAGTCTTACCTCGACCCGATTCGTCGGGGAGCTGTTTTTT.

The sample holds a few counts of this clonotype. This chain joins TRBV7-9 and TRBJ2-2; tentative D call: TRBD2 (5 bases). The CDR3 covers 16 residues. Trimming left V 5 bases short and J 1 base short, with 14 bases between. Germline lookup yields CDR1 SEHNR and CDR2 FQNEAQ (reference sequence). The CDR3 region has the DNA TGTGCCAGCAGCCCTAGGGAGTCCATGAACACCGGGGAGCTGTTTTTT. It translates to CASSPRESMNTGELFF.

In this sample, this clonotype turned up many times. CDR3 nucleotide sequence: TGTGCCAGCAGCCAGACAGGTTTTGGGACCGGGGAGCTGTTTTTT. Amino acids: CASSQTGFGTGELFF. The V call is TRBV7-6, the J call TRBJ2-2; weak D call: TRBD1 (6 bases). The CDR3 spans 15 residues. V was clipped by 5 bases and J by 5 bases, with 15 bases between them. Germline-derived CDR1 and CDR2 are SGHVS and FNYEAQ.

Only a few counts were recorded for this clonotype. The V and J genes are TRBV20-1 and TRBJ2-2; perhaps D is TRBD1 or TRBD2 (5 bases each). V shed 0 bases and J shed 6 bases, with 17 bases lying between them. CDR3 size: 16 residues. Germline CDR1 DFQATT, CDR2 SNEGSKA (reference sequence). In nucleotides, the CDR3 is TGCAGTGCTAGAGAAAATTCCCGAGGGGCGCCCGGGGAGCTGTTTTTT. Protein sequence: CSARENSRGAPGELFF.

The table lists this clonotype with many counts. V usage is TRBV6-2 or TRBV6-3 and J usage is TRBJ1-5; 9 nucleotides align to TRBD1. CDR3 length: 15 amino acids. Germline trimming cut 5 bases from V and 8 bases from J; bases unmatched to any gene: 10. CDR1 and CDR2 from the germline V gene are MNHEY and SVGEGT. The CDR3 bases are TGTGCCAGCAGTGCCGCACAGGGGGCCGTGGAGCCCCAGCATTTT. Translated, it gives CASSAAQGAVEPQHF.

This chain uses TRBV6-6 with TRBJ1-2, with D unresolved. V lost 6 bases and J 8 bases, leaving 10 bases between the germline ends. The CDR3 sequence is 11 residues long. Germline CDR1 reads MNHNY; CDR2 reads SVGAGI (reference sequence). The CDR3 reads CASRTIPGYTF. The CDR3, as DNA: TGTGCCAGCAGAACCATCCCAGGCTACACCTTC.

The gene calls are TRBV2 and TRBJ2-4; perhaps TRBD2 as D (5 bases). Germline values: CDR1 SNHLY, CDR2 FYNNEI. The ends were cut back, 7 bases at V and 2 bases at J, with 12 bases in the middle. There are 14 residues in the CDR3. CDR3 sequence: CASKSAGTKNIQYF. The CDR3 DNA reads TGTGCCAGCAAAAGTGCCGGGACCAAAAACATTCAGTACTTC. Full variable domain (outside the CDR3, taken from reference TRBV2 and TRBJ2-4): EPEVTQTPSHQVTQMGQEVILRCVPISNHLYFYWYRQILGQKVEFLVSFYNNEISEKSEIFDDQFSVERPDGSNFTLKIRSTKLEDSAMYFCASKSAGTKNIQYFGAGTRLSVL.

This clonotype was found a few times. The chain uses TRBV12-3 or TRBV12-4 and TRBJ2-1, with no clear D. With 3 bases removed from V and 7 bases from J, the gap between germline ends came to 7 bases. The CDR3 length is 12 residues. The CDR3 sequence: CASSFYGNEQFF. CDR3 coding DNA: TGTGCCAGCAGTTTTTATGGGAATGAGCAGTTCTTC.

V and J are TRBV5-1 and TRBJ1-2; TRBD1 aligns across 8 bases. The CDR3 runs to 14 residues. Unmatched junction bases numbered 8, after V lost 5 bases and J lost 5 bases. Germline CDR1 SGHRS, CDR2 YFSETQ. CDR3 bases: TGCGCCAGCAGAACGGACAGGGTGAGGTATGGCTACACCTTC. It codes for CASRTDRVRYGYTF.

The chain has TRBV12-3 or TRBV12-4 and TRBJ2-7; D tentatively reads TRBD1 or TRBD2 (5 bases each). The CDR3 is made up of 14 amino acids. V lost 5 bases and J lost 2, with 13 bases in between. The CDR3 DNA reads as TGTGCCAGCAGTCGGGACCAAGCCCCCTACGAGCAGTACTTC. Encoded protein: CASSRDQAPYEQYF.

This clonotype came up many times. J is TRBJ2-1 and V is TRBV7-2; D possibly matches TRBD1 or TRBD2 (5 bases each). The CDR3 totals 16 residues. Germline-derived CDR1 and CDR2 are SGHTA and FQGNSA. V lost 4 bases and J lost 4, with 17 bases in between. In nucleotides, the CDR3 is TGTGCCAGCAGCTCCCGACTTTGGGGCGGGTACAATGAGCAGTTCTTC. Its protein product is CASSSRLWGGYNEQFF.

The chain combines TRBV6-5 with TRBJ2-1; D unresolved. The CDR3 loop spans 14 amino acids. From germline, CDR1 is MNHEY and CDR2 SVGAGI. Deletions cut 3 bases from V and 2 bases from J, with 8 bases between. The CDR3 DNA sequence: TGTGCCAGCAGTTATAGCTCCACCTACAATGAGCAGTTCTTC. Protein sequence: CASSYSSTYNEQFF.

This clonotype came up a few times. V gene TRBV7-9 combines with J gene TRBJ2-5; 9 nucleotides line up with TRBD2. Per the germline V gene, CDR1 is SEHNR and CDR2 is FQNEAQ (reference sequence). The CDR3 length is 15 residues. V lost 5 bases and J lost 1; bases outside the gene matches: 5. For the CDR3, the DNA is TGTGCCAGCAGCCCCGGGACTAGCAGCCAAGAGACCCAGTACTTC. It codes for CASSPGTSSQETQYF. Using reference TRBV7-9 and TRBJ2-5 for the parts outside the CDR3, the full variable domain is DTGVSQNPRHKITKRGQNVTFRCDPISEHNRLYWYRQTLGQGPEFLTYFQNEAQLEKSRLLSDRFSAERPKGSFSTLEIQRTEQGDSAMYLCASSPGTSSQETQYFGPGTRLLVL.

This clonotype was picked up many times. This chain joins TRBV28 and TRBJ1-4; D unclear. Per the germline V gene, CDR1 is MDHEN and CDR2 is SYDVKM. The CDR3 contains 10 residues. V was clipped by 11 bases and J by 13 bases, with 14 bases between them. CDR3 in DNA: TGTGCCGCAGAGGGCGGGAGACTGTTTTTT. Protein: CAAEGGRLFF.

V gene TRBV7-3 combines with J gene TRBJ1-1, with a possible D match to TRBD1 (6 bases). V dropped 5 bases and J dropped 1 base, with 17 bases sitting between them. This CDR3 comprises 16 residues. From germline, CDR1 is SGHTA and CDR2 FQGTGA. The CDR3 region is CASSPIGGHPNTEAFF. As DNA, the CDR3 is TGTGCCAGCAGCCCTATCGGGGGACATCCGAACACTGAAGCTTTCTTT.

The chain recombines TRBV9 with TRBJ2-5, with D possibly called TRBD1 or TRBD2 (5 bases each). Per germline, CDR1 SGDLS and CDR2 YYNGEE. Between the trimmed V and J ends, which lost 1 base and 3 bases, there was a span of 10 bases. This CDR3 spans 14 amino acids. This chain's CDR3 is CASSVSGREETQYF. The CDR3 DNA sequence: TGTGCCAGCAGCGTATCGGGGCGCGAAGAGACCCAGTACTTC.

V is TRBV24-1 and J is TRBJ2-3; the D gene is possibly TRBD2 (5 bases). Germline values: CDR1 KGHDR, CDR2 SFDVKD. Deletions cut 9 bases from V and 5 bases from J, with 26 bases between. The CDR3 sequence is 17 residues long. The CDR3 protein is CATSSGIPGAEGDTQYF. The CDR3 nucleotides read TGTGCCACCTCCTCGGGGATACCGGGCGCCGAAGGAGATACGCAGTATTTT.

This clonotype was counted a few times. The V call is TRBV20-1, the J call TRBJ2-1; D call uncertain. The germline CDR1 and CDR2 sequences are DFQATT and SNEGSKA (reference sequence). The length of the CDR3 is 15 residues. The germline V and J ends were trimmed by 2 bases and 0 bases, with 11 bases remaining between them. CDR3 protein: CSARLSISSYNEQFF. In DNA form, the CDR3 reads TGCAGTGCTAGACTCAGTATCAGCTCCTACAATGAGCAGTTCTTC.

This clonotype was seen repeatedly, ten times or more. The chain has TRBV7-8 and TRBJ2-5; possibly TRBD1 for D (6 bases). Germline V lookup: CDR1 SGHVS, CDR2 FQNEAQ. The V end was cut by 8 bases, the J end by 3 bases, with 16 bases between. CDR3 length equals 14 residues. This CDR3 is CASGPEGEEETQYF. The CDR3 nucleotides read TGTGCCAGCGGGCCCGAGGGGGAAGAAGAGACCCAGTACTTC.

Many counts were recorded for this clonotype. V is TRBV14 and J is TRBJ1-1; D may be TRBD1 (5 bases). Germline assignment: CDR1 SGHDN and CDR2 FVKESK. This CDR3 is 15 amino acids long. V was cut by 0 bases and J by 1 base, with 9 bases left in between. CDR3 coding DNA: TGTGCCAGCAGCCAAGATCATAGGGGGAACACTGAAGCTTTCTTT. Protein product: CASSQDHRGNTEAFF.

This clonotype was counted at least ten times. The CDR3 DNA reads as TGTGCCAGCAGTGAACTAGACGGAATAGATACGCAGTATTTT. Its protein is CASSELDGIDTQYF. This chain links TRBV2 with TRBJ2-3, with unresolved D. The CDR3 has 14 residues. Germline loops: CDR1 SNHLY, CDR2 FYNNEI. Between the trimmed V and J ends, which lost 2 bases and 5 bases, there was a span of 11 bases.